Presented here are 8 T cell receptor beta chains from one specimen sequenced in a study of blood T cell repertoires in COVID-19. Using immunoSEQ multiplex PCR, the repertoire was profiled, and TCRdb retains in-frame clones only, with some absent. The sample consists of about 200,000 clones, 89% of them appearing once. The sequencing input was PBMCs or T cells enriched from blood (not recorded which). These receptor sequences come from a woman in her forties with acute COVID-19.

The chain combines TRBV6-5 with TRBJ1-4; 7 bases line up with TRBD1. The CDR3 extends over 13 amino acids. CDR1 MNHEY and CDR2 SVGAGI come from the germline V gene. V lost 6 bases, J lost 6 bases, and 4 bases stayed unmatched. The CDR3 is CASRTGTDEKLFF. The DNA of the CDR3 is TGTGCCAGCAGGACAGGGACGGATGAAAAACTGTTTTTT.

The chain couples TRBV6-5 to TRBJ1-1; 7 bases are shared with TRBD1. Germline V gives CDR1 MNHEY, CDR2 SVGAGI. Losses at the gene ends were 5 bases for V and 4 bases for J; bases not matched to a gene: 7. This CDR3 is built from 14 residues. Here the CDR3 reads CASSQTGDATEAFF. The CDR3 DNA follows: TGTGCCAGCAGTCAAACAGGGGACGCCACTGAAGCTTTCTTT.

V is TRBV11-2 and J is TRBJ1-1, with 9 bases identical to TRBD1. CDR1 and CDR2 (germline): SGHAT, FQNNGV. The CDR3 is 11 residues long. The trim removed 4 bases at V and 10 bases at J, leaving 1 base unmatched. The CDR3 region is CASSWDRVAFF. The CDR3 DNA sequence: TGTGCCAGCAGCTGGGACAGGGTAGCTTTCTTT.

The rearrangement links TRBV5-4 to TRBJ2-7; 9 nucleotides align to TRBD1. The CDR3 is 16 amino acids. V shed 4 bases and J 2 bases; nucleotides not matched to a gene: 10. The germline CDR1 and CDR2 sequences are SGHNT and YYREEE (reference sequence). Here the CDR3 reads CASSPSGQGNPYEQYF. In DNA form, the CDR3 reads TGTGCCAGCAGCCCATCGGGACAGGGAAATCCCTACGAGCAGTACTTC.

The sample holds one count of this clone. The genes are TRBV7-9 and TRBJ2-7, with 8 bases matching TRBD1. V dropped 5 bases and J dropped 3; count of bases not matched to a gene: 12. The CDR3 has 16 residues. CDR1 is SEHNR and CDR2 is FQNEAQ in the germline V gene (reference sequence). The CDR3: CASSHKPGTGHYEQYF. CDR3 DNA sequence: TGTGCCAGCAGCCACAAACCCGGGACAGGACACTACGAGCAGTACTTC.

J is TRBJ1-3 and V is TRBV19; TRBD1 matches 9 bases. Germline loops: CDR1 LNHDA, CDR2 SQIVND (reference sequence). The ends lost 4 bases at V and 2 bases at J; junction bases unmatched: 3. The CDR3 is made up of 15 amino acids. The CDR3 region is CASSTRQGAGNTIYF. CDR3 nucleotide sequence: TGTGCCAGTAGTACGCGACAGGGGGCTGGAAACACCATATATTTT.

The J gene is TRBJ2-7, the V gene TRBV30; 8 bases agree with TRBD2. The V segment lost 0 bases and the J segment 2 bases; nucleotides outside the gene matches: 3. Germline V gene data show CDR1 as GTSNPN and CDR2 as SVGIG (reference sequence). This CDR3 contains 14 residues. CDR3 loop: CAWSVIGRAYEQYF. The CDR3 nucleotides read TGTGCCTGGAGTGTAATCGGGAGGGCCTACGAGCAGTACTTC.

The chain combines TRBV14 with TRBJ2-5, with unresolved D. From germline, CDR1 is SGHDN and CDR2 FVKESK. The CDR3 length is 13 residues. Trimming pared 4 bases from V and 5 bases from J, leaving 11 bases between. The CDR3 DNA follows: TGTGCCAGCAGCCGACTCCCCCGGGAGACCCAGTACTTC. It codes for CASSRLPRETQYF.